This TCR beta chain was retrieved from a study of CD8 T cells in ankylosing spondylitis. General study results and limits: A CD8+ phenotype characterized the disease-linked clones, which were relatively rare in peripheral blood. It appeared that ankylosing spondylitis blood was characterized by a TCR beta motif of about 8 highly homologous variants. Some motif variants were previously reported in reactive arthritis synovial fluid and blood.

As regards this clonotype: The target antigen is unknown.

Using quantitative 5'-RACE with molecular barcodes, the authors made TCR beta libraries. TCRdb analysed the 5' RACE reads with MiXCR anew, one entry per CDR3 protein. The table lists around 120,000 distinct CDR3 sequences, approximately 25% of them singletons. Sequences were obtained from synovial fluid, either unsorted or a sorted T cell fraction (not recorded which). The receptor's source is a male donor with ankylosing spondylitis.

The CDR3 sequence is CASSPEGSYNEQFF. The CDR3 nucleotides read TGTGCCAGCAGCCCGGAGGGTTCCTACAATGAGCAGTTCTTC. V is TRBV5-4 and J is TRBJ2-1, with D tentatively TRBD2 (6 bases). V lost 4 bases to trimming and J lost 1 base, with 9 bases between them. The CDR3 spans 14 residues. Germline CDR1 is SGHNT and CDR2 is YYREEE (reference sequence).